What follows are 2 T cell receptor beta chains derived from one specimen sequenced in a study of CD8 T cells in Susac syndrome. The authors reverse transcribed roughly 0.45 to 1 ug RNA with random hexamers. TCRdb reanalysed the immunoSEQ multiplex PCR reads using MiXCR and keeps one entry per CDR3 protein. Of around 150,000 distinct CDR3 sequences in the sample, 95% are singletons; the top ten hold approximately 0.18%. The sample taken for sequencing was CD8+ T cells from PBMCs. The receptors shown here come from a human donor with Susac syndrome.

The V and J genes are TRBV29-1 and TRBJ2-1; D perhaps matches TRBD2 (6 bases). Between the trimmed V and J ends, which lost 0 bases and 0 bases, there was a span of 12 bases. Germline CDR1 SQVTM, CDR2 ANQGSEA. The CDR3 length is 16 residues. The DNA of the CDR3 is TGCAGCGTTGAAGATCTTAGCGGTTACTCCTACAATGAGCAGTTCTTC. It is translated as CSVEDLSGYSYNEQFF.

The table lists this clonotype with a count of one. The rearrangement links TRBV5-3 to TRBJ2-1, with 9 bases aligning to TRBD2. TRBV5-3 is known as an ORF, though its function is uncertain. The CDR3 is 15 residues long. The V and J ends lost 4 bases and 6 bases, in that order; junction bases with no gene match: 8. The CDR3 nucleotides read TGTGCCAGAAGCCCGGGACTAGCAGTTCCCAATGAGCAGTTCTTC. This codes for CARSPGLAVPNEQFF.